The 20 T cell receptor beta chains given below trace back to one sample, sequenced in a study of HIV-infected patients and healthy controls. About 550 ng RNA was reverse transcribed with alpha and beta constant-region primers. Alpha and beta chain libraries were made separately by chain-specific third strand synthesis with multiplexing indices. A single record per CDR3 protein comes from TCRdb applying MiXCR to the 5' RACE reads. Of 14,000 or so distinct CDR3 sequences listed, 10% to 15% are singletons. Roughly three months, about 14 weeks, into antiretroviral therapy, follow-up blood was collected. The repertoire came from unfractionated whole blood and reflected all unsorted peripheral T cells. The sample consisted of blood, taken during antiretroviral therapy. These receptors all come from an adult with HIV infection. The donor label of this sample is uncertain.

At least ten counts were recorded for this clonotype. The chain uses TRBV6-5 and TRBJ2-5; 8 bases map to TRBD2. The ends lost 5 bases at V and 7 bases at J; junction bases unmatched: 15. Germline V lookup: CDR1 MNHEY, CDR2 SVGAGI. CDR3 length equals 16 residues. The CDR3 sequence is CASSPTSGPLRVTQYF. CDR3 bases: TGTGCCAGCAGTCCCACTAGCGGCCCTCTGAGGGTGACCCAGTACTTC.

This clonotype was observed at least ten times. The chain joins TRBV4-1 to TRBJ2-1; D not resolved. Trimming removed 3 bases at V and 6 bases at J, with 12 bases between. CDR1 is MGHRA, CDR2 YSYEKL, per germline. The CDR3 is 14 residues long. The CDR3 here is CASSHPARSNEQFF. As DNA, the CDR3 is TGCGCCAGCAGCCACCCGGCCCGCAGCAATGAGCAGTTCTTC.

This clonotype showed up many times. J is TRBJ1-1 and V is TRBV6-6, with TRBD1 matching over 12 bases. The CDR3 extends over 16 amino acids. Germline CDR1 and CDR2: MNHNY and SVGAGI (reference sequence). The DNA for the CDR3 is TGTGCTTCCCAGGCGGGACAGGGGGCGGTCGACACTGAAGCTTTCTTT. This codes for CASQAGQGAVDTEAFF.

The gene calls are TRBV12-3 or TRBV12-4 and TRBJ1-4; TRBD1 might be the D (6 bases). This CDR3 region has 15 residues. V lost 3 bases, J lost 7 bases, and 15 bases lay in between. The CDR3 DNA reads TGTGCCAGCAGTTTTAGGGGGGTAGGAGGTGAAAAACTGTTTTTT. The encoded protein is CASSFRGVGGEKLFF.

This clonotype showed up many times. This rearrangement joins TRBV6-1 to TRBJ1-5; the match to TRBD1 covers 9 bases. Germline assignment: CDR1 MNHNS and CDR2 SASEGT. There are 16 residues in the CDR3. The V and J ends lost 7 bases and 7 bases, in that order; junction bases with no gene match: 14. The CDR3 is CASNSQGARAGQPQHF. CDR3 sequence (DNA): TGTGCCAGCAACTCACAGGGGGCGCGGGCGGGACAGCCCCAGCATTTT.

There are many counts of this clonotype. The gene calls are TRBV20-1 and TRBJ2-4; D uncertain. V was cut by 0 bases and J by 8 bases, with 20 bases left in between. Germline V gene data show CDR1 as DFQATT and CDR2 as SNEGSKA (reference sequence). This CDR3 spans 16 amino acids. The CDR3 bases are TGCAGTGCTAGAGATTCGCTTGTAGGCCGGTCGGACATTCAGTACTTC. Its translation is CSARDSLVGRSDIQYF.

As concerns this clonotype: This may come from a read error, since a much larger clone is one base off. The chain has TRBV10-3 and TRBJ2-1, with TRBD1 identical over 7 bases. There are 13 residues in the CDR3. Germline V gene sequence: CDR1 ENHRY, CDR2 SYGVKD. The CDR3 DNA reads as TGTGCCATCAGTGCTCAGGACAGGAATGAGCATTTCTTC. The encoded protein is CAISAQDRNEHFF.

This clonotype was seen at least ten times. The J gene is TRBJ2-2, the V gene TRBV4-1, with a tentative D call TRBD1 (6 bases). With 2 bases removed from V and 6 bases from J, the gap between germline ends came to 13 bases. CDR1 is MGHRA, CDR2 YSYEKL, per germline. This CDR3 contains 15 residues. The CDR3 DNA sequence: TGCGCCAGCAGCCAATGGCAGGGGCAGGCCGGGGAGCTGTTTTTT. Its translation is CASSQWQGQAGELFF.

V is TRBV12-5 and J is TRBJ2-7, with 10 bases that match TRBD1. The J segment lost 0 bases and the V segment lost 1 base, leaving 9 bases of the junction unmatched. Germline-derived CDR1 and CDR2 are LGHNT and FRNRAP. CDR3 size: 18 residues. The CDR3 protein is CASGLALPGQGNSYEQYF. The DNA for the CDR3 is TGTGCTAGTGGTTTGGCCTTGCCGGGACAGGGGAACTCCTACGAGCAGTACTTC.

A note on this clonotype: This clone may be a read error of a much larger clone one base away. This chain joins TRBV18 and TRBJ2-1; D may correspond to TRBD1 or TRBD2 (5 bases each). V was shortened by 3 bases and J by 4 bases, with 13 bases between the two germline ends. CDR1 KGHSH and CDR2 LQKENI come from the germline V gene. The CDR3 has 15 residues. CDR3 DNA sequence: TGTGCCAGCTCACCGCTGGACACGGGGTACAATGAGCAGTTCTTC. It codes for CASSPLDTGYNEQFF.

The sample holds many counts of this clonotype. The rearrangement links TRBV5-5 to TRBJ2-5; no firm D call. Germline V gives CDR1 SGHKS, CDR2 YYEKEE (reference sequence). The CDR3 contains 13 residues. The V end lost 3 bases, the J end lost 1 base, and 7 bases lay between the germline ends. The CDR3 coding sequence is TGTGCCAGCAGCTCCCCGGTCCAAGAGACCCAGTACTTC. Amino acids: CASSSPVQETQYF.

This clonotype was picked up many times. V gene TRBV12-3 or TRBV12-4 combines with J gene TRBJ2-1; TRBD2 matches 12 bases. Trimming removed 5 bases from V and 7 bases from J; junction bases left unmatched: 6. This CDR3 has 15 residues. CDR3 coding DNA: TGTGCCAGCAGTCCTAGCGGGAGGGCCAGGAATGAGCAGTTCTTC. Translation: CASSPSGRARNEQFF.

Ten or more counts support this clonotype. This rearrangement joins TRBV30 to TRBJ2-4; a possible D gene is TRBD1 (5 bases). In germline, CDR1 is GTSNPN, CDR2 SVGIG (reference sequence). The CDR3 is 13 amino acids. V lost 0 bases and J lost 6, with 9 bases in between. CDR3 DNA sequence: TGTGCCTGGAGTGTGCAGGGAACAAACATTCAGTACTTC. This translates into CAWSVQGTNIQYF.

The V gene is TRBV6-6, the J gene TRBJ1-5; D may be TRBD1 (5 bases). Germline CDR1 reads MNHNY; CDR2 reads SVGAGI (reference sequence). The V gene lost 6 bases and the J gene lost 3 bases, with 18 bases spanning the gap. The CDR3 is made up of 16 amino acids. CDR3 protein: CASSTGTAADNQPQHF. In DNA form, the CDR3 reads TGTGCCAGCAGCACCGGGACCGCGGCCGACAATCAGCCCCAGCATTTT.

The chain combines TRBV7-9 with TRBJ2-5, with D possibly being TRBD2 (7 bases). CDR3 size: 14 residues. V dropped 3 bases and J dropped 5 bases, with 13 bases sitting between them. CDR1 is SEHNR and CDR2 is FQNEAQ in the germline V gene (reference sequence). The CDR3 loop is CASSFEGGPETQYF. The CDR3 DNA reads as TGTGCCAGCAGCTTTGAGGGGGGGCCGGAGACCCAGTACTTC.

This clonotype was counted a few times. The CDR3 DNA reads TGTGCCATCGAAACACAGGGCCCGCTCTCCTACGAGCAGTACTTC. Its protein product is CAIETQGPLSYEQYF. The V call is TRBV2, the J call TRBJ2-7, with D perhaps matching TRBD1 (6 bases). V was trimmed by 10 bases and J by 0 bases, leaving 19 bases between them. There are 15 residues in the CDR3. In germline, CDR1 is SNHLY, CDR2 FYNNEI.

This clonotype was seen at least ten times. J is TRBJ2-1 and V is TRBV4-1; TRBD2 matches 9 bases. The CDR3 has 20 amino acids. J gave up 7 bases and V 0 bases, and 19 bases lay outside the gene matches. Per the germline V gene, CDR1 is MGHRA and CDR2 is YSYEKL. CDR3 protein: CASSQDRLLSGSGFLNEQFF. The CDR3 nucleotides read TGCGCCAGCAGCCAAGATCGGCTCCTTAGCGGGAGTGGGTTTCTAAATGAGCAGTTCTTC.

This clonotype came up many times. The genes are TRBV5-1 and TRBJ2-5; no clear D. Trimming left V 4 bases short and J 3 bases short, with 4 bases between. The CDR3 is made up of 11 amino acids. CDR1 and CDR2 from the germline V gene are SGHRS and YFSETQ. CDR3 bases: TGCGCCAGCAGCAGAGAAGAGACCCAGTACTTC. Translating it yields CASSREETQYF.

This clonotype was seen many times. CDR3 sequence: CASSNLRGSSYNEQFF. The CDR3, as DNA: TGTGCCAGCAGTAATCTTAGGGGGTCCTCCTACAATGAGCAGTTCTTC. V is TRBV7-9 and J is TRBJ2-1; TRBD1 might be the D (6 bases). Per the germline V gene, CDR1 is SEHNR and CDR2 is FQNEAQ (reference sequence). V was shortened by 6 bases and J by 0 bases, with 15 bases between the two germline ends. The CDR3 is 16 amino acids.

The count of this clonotype is one. The V and J genes are TRBV12-3 or TRBV12-4 and TRBJ1-1; D not resolved. The V end lost 6 bases, the J end lost 5 bases, and 19 bases lay between the germline ends. The CDR3 is 15 amino acids. The CDR3 DNA is TGTGCCAGCAGCCGGGAAAAGACCTGCGGGACTGAAGCTTTCTTT. It yields the protein CASSREKTCGTEAFF.